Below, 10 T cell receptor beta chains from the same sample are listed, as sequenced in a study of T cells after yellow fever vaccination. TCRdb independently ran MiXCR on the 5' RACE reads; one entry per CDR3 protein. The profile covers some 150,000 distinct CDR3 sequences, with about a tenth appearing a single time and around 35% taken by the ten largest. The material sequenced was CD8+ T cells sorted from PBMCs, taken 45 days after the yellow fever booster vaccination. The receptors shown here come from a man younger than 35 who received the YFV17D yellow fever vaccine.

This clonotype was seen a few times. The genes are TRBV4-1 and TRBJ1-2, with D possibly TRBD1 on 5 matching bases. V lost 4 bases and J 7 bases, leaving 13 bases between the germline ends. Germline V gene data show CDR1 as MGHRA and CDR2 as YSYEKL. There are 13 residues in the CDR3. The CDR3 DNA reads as TGCGCCAGCAGCCCCGTAGGGCAGGGTGGCTACACCTTC. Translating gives CASSPVGQGGYTF.

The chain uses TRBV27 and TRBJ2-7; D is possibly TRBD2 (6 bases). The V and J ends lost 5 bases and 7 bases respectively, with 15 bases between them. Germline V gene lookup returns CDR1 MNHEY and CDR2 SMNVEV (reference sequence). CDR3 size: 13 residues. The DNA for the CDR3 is TGTGCCAGCAGTCCCCGACTAGTAGAGGAGCAGTACTTC. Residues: CASSPRLVEEQYF.

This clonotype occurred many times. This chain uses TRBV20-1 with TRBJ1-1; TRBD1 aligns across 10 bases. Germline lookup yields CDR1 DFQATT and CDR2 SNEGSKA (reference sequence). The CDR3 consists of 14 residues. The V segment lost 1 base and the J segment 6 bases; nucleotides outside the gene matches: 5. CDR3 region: CSARVGDRGPEAFF. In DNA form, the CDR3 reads TGCAGTGCTAGAGTTGGGGACAGGGGTCCTGAAGCTTTCTTT.

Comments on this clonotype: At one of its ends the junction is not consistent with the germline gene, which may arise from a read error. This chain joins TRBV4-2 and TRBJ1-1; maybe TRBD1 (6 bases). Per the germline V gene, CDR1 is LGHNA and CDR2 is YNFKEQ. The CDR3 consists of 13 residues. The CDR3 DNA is TGTGACAGCAGCCATTACACCGGGACAGAAGCTTTCTTT. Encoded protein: CDSSHYTGTEAFF.

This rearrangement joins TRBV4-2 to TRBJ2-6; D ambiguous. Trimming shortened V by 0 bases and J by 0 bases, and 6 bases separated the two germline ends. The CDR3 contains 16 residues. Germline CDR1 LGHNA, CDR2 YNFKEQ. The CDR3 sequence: CASSQDPDSGANVLTF. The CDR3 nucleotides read TGTGCCAGCAGCCAAGATCCGGACTCTGGGGCCAACGTCCTGACTTTC.

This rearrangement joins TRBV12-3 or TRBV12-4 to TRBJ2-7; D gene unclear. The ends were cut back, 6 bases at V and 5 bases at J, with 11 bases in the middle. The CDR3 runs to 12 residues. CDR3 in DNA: TGTGCCAGCAGCTTAAGTGGCCACGAGCAGTACTTC. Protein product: CASSLSGHEQYF.

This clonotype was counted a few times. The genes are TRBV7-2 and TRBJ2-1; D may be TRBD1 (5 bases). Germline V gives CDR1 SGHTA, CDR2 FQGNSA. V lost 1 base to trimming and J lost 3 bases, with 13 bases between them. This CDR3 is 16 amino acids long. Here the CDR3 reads CASSLDPAGIYNEQFF. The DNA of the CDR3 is TGTGCCAGCAGCTTAGACCCGGCAGGGATCTACAATGAGCAGTTCTTC.

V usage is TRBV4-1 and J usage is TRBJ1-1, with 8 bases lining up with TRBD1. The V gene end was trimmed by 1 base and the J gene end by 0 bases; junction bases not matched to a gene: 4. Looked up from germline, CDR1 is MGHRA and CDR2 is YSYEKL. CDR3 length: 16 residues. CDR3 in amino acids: CASSQGMGQVNTEAFF. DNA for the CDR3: TGCGCCAGCAGCCAAGGAATGGGACAGGTGAACACTGAAGCTTTCTTT.

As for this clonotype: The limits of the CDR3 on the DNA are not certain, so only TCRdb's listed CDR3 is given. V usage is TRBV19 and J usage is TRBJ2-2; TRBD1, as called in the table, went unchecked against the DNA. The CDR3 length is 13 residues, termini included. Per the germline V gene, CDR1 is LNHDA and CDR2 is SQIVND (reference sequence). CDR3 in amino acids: CASTSAGAGELFF.

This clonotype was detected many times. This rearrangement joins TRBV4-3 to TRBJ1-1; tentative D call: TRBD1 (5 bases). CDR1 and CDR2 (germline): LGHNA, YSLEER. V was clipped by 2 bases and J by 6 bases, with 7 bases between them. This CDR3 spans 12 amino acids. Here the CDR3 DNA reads TGCGCCAGCAGCCAACGAGGGGCTGAAGCTTTCTTT. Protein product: CASSQRGAEAFF.